The clone carrying this T cell receptor beta chain has only a few counts. The antigen remains unidentified. This entry comes from a study of cytomegalovirus exposure and HLA in healthy donors. Study-wide results and caveats: As a later analysis showed, several of the most significant clusters appeared to be linked to common viral pathogens. The majority of TCR sequences were rare, yet some public TCRs appeared in many donors.

Trimming at V came to 5 bases and at J to 11 bases, leaving 10 bases not matched to a gene. Germline CDR1 SGHTA, CDR2 FQGNSA. The CDR3 covers 13 residues. The PCR employed 60 Vbeta primers together with 13 Jbeta primers. Per the authors' pipeline: The count from a later analysis was 60 million to 85 million unique TCR beta chains, around 11 million of them shared. Profiling relied on immunoSEQ multiplex PCR, and the TCRdb table lists in-frame clones only, not all of them. The V and J calls and clone size are taken from that table; D and trimming were inferred from the DNA. The repertoire has approximately 160,000 clones, roughly four fifths of them found once; the top ten carry about 3%. The donors gave bone marrow, and they were healthy.

The specimen was PBMCs. J is TRBJ2-3 and V is TRBV7-2, with 7 bases fitting TRBD2. This clonotype was obtained from a woman aged 50 to 60 in good health and CMV-seropositive. CDR3 in DNA: TGTGCCAGCAGCCGGGAGAGCGGGGATGAGCAGTATTTT. Encoded protein: CASSRESGDEQYF.